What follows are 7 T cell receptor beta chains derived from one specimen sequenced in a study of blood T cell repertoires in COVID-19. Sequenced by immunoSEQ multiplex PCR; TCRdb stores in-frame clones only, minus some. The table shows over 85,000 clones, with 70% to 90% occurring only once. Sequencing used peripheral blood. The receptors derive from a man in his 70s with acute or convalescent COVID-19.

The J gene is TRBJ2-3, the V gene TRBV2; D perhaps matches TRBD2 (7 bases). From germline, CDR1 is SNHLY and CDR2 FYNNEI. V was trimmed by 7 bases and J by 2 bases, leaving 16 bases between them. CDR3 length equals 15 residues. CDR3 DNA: TGTGCCAGCAATCGCGGGGGACAAACCACAGATACGCAGTATTTT. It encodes CASNRGGQTTDTQYF.

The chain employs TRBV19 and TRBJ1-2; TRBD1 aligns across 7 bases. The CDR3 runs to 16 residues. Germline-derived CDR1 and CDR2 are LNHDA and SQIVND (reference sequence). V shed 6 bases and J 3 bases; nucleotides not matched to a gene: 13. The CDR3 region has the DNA TGTGCCAGTAGCACTCAAGGGGGACAGCCCTACTATGGCTACACCTTC. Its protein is CASSTQGGQPYYGYTF.

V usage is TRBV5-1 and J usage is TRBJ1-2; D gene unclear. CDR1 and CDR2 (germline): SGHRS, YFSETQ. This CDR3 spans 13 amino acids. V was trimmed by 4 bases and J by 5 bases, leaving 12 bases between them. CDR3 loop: CASSGGRLYGYTF. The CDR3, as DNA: TGCGCCAGCAGCGGAGGACGGTTATATGGCTACACCTTC.

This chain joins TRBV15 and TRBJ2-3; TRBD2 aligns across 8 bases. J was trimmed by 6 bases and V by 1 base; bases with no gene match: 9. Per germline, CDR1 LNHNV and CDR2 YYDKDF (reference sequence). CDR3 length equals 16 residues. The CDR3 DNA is TGTGCCACCAGCAGAGTAAGGGGCGGGGGGCCGGATACGCAGTATTTT. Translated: CATSRVRGGGPDTQYF.

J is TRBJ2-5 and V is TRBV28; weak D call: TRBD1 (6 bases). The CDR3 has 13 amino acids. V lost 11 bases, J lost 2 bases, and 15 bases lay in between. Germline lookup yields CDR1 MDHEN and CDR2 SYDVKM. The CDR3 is CAGQQGRQETQYF. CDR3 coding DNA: TGTGCCGGGCAACAGGGTAGGCAAGAGACCCAGTACTTC. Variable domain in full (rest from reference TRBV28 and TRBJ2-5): DVKVTQSSRYLVKRTGEKVFLECVQDMDHENMFWYRQDPGLGLRLIYFSYDVKMKEKGDIPEGYSVSREKKERFSLILESASTNQTSMYLCAGQQGRQETQYFGPGTRLLVL.

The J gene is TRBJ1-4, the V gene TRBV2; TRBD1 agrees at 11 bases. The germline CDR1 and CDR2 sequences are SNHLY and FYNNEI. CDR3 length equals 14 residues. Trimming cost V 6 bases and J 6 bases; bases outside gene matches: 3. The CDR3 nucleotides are TGTGCCAGCAGGGGACAGGGGGTCTATGAAAAACTGTTTTTT. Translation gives CASRGQGVYEKLFF. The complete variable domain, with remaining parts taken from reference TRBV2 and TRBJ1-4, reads EPEVTQTPSHQVTQMGQEVILRCVPISNHLYFYWYRQILGQKVEFLVSFYNNEISEKSEIFDDQFSVERPDGSNFTLKIRSTKLEDSAMYFCASRGQGVYEKLFFGSGTQLSVL.

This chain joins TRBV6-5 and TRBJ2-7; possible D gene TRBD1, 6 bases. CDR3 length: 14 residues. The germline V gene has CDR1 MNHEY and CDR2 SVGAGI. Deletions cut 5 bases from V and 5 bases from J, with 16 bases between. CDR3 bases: TGTGCCAGCAGTCAGGGGCAGGGCGGTCACGAGCAGTACGTC. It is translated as CASSQGQGGHEQYV.